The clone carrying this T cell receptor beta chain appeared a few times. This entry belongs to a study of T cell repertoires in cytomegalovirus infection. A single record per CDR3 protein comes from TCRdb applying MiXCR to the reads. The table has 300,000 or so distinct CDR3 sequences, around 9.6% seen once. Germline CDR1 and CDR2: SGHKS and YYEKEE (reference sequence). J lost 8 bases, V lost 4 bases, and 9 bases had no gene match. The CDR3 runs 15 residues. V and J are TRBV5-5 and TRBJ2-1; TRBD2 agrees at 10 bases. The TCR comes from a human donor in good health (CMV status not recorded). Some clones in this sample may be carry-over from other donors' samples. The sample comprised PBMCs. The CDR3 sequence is CASSRRASGGYEQFF. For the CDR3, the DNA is TGTGCCAGCAGCCGCCGGGCTAGCGGGGGTTATGAGCAGTTCTTC.